This TCR beta chain derives from a study of OX40 agonist ivuxolimab in advanced cancers. Study results and caveats: Averaging showed that CD8+ T cells had more expanded clones than CD4+ did. The authors did not determine the antigen specificity of the expanded peripheral T cells.

On this clone: What it binds is unknown.

The CDR3 has 12 amino acids. In germline, CDR1 is MNHNY, CDR2 SVGAGI (reference sequence). V was cut by 10 bases and J by 5 bases, with 12 bases left in between. TCRdb keeps only in-frame clones here, not all; method: immunoSEQ multiplex PCR. The sample lists around 100,000 clones; about 86% were seen once. The chain recombines TRBV6-6 with TRBJ2-1; tentatively, D is TRBD1 or TRBD2 (6 bases each). The clonotype comes from an adult with an advanced solid tumor such as melanoma, head and neck, liver or kidney cancer. Sequenced material: CD4+ or CD8+ T cells sorted from blood, taken in a trial of the OX40 agonist ivuxolimab. CDR3 in DNA: TGTGCCACCCGGGGGCCCGACAATGAGCAGTTCTTC. This encodes CATRGPDNEQFF.